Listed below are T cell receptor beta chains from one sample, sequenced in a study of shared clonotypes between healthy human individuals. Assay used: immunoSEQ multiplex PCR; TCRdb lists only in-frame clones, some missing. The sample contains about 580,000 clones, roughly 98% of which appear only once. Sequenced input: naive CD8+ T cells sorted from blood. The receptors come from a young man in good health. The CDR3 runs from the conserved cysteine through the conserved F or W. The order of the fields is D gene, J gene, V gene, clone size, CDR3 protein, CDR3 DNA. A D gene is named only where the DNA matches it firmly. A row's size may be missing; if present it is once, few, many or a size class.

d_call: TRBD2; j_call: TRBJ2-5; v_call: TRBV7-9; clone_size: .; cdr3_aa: CASSLAPGLAGEETQYF; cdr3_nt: TGTGCCAGCAGCTTAGCGCCCGGACTAGCGGGTGAAGAGACCCAGTACTTC
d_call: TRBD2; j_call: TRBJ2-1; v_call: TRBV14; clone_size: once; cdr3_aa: CASSPRLADPYNEQFF; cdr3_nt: TGTGCCAGCAGCCCAAGACTAGCGGACCCTTATAATGAGCAGTTCTTC
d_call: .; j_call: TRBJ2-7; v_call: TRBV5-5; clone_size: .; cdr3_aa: CASSSTYEQYF; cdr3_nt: TGTGCCAGCAGCTCAACCTACGAGCAGTACTTC
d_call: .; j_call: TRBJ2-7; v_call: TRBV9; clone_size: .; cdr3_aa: CASSVDNSPFEQYF; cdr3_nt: TGTGCCAGCAGCGTAGATAATTCTCCCTTCGAGCAGTACTTC
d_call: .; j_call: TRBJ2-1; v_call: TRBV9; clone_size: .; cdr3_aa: CASSPRNNEQFF; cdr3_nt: TGTGCCAGCAGCCCCAGGAACAATGAGCAGTTCTTC
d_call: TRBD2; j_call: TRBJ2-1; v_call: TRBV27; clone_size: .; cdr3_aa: CASSLPGLAGGRFF; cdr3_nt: TGTGCCAGCAGTTTACCCGGACTAGCGGGAGGACGCTTCTTC
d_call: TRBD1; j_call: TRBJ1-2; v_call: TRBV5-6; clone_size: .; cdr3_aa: CASSYRQGITNYGYTF; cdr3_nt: TGTGCCAGCAGCTACCGACAGGGGATAACTAACTATGGCTACACCTTC
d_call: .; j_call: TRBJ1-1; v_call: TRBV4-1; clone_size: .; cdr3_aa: CASSQGGQSTEAFF; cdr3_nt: TGCGCCAGCAGCCAGGGTGGACAATCGACTGAAGCTTTCTTT
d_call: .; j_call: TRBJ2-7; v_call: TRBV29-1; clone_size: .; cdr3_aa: CSVQLEDTWDEQYF; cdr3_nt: TGCAGCGTCCAACTTGAGGATACGTGGGACGAGCAGTACTTC
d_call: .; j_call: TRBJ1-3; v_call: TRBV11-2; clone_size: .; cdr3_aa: CASSFTGGNTIYF; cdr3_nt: TGTGCCAGCAGCTTTACTGGTGGAAACACCATATATTTT
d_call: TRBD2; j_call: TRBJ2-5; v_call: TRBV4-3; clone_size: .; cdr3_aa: CASSQGSSGIQETQYF; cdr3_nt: TGCGCCAGCAGCCAAGGGTCCAGCGGGATACAAGAGACCCAGTACTTC
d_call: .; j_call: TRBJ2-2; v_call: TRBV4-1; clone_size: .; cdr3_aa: CASSQGVLGPGHGNTGELFF; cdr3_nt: TGCGCCAGCAGCCAAGGAGTATTAGGACCGGGACACGGGAACACCGGGGAGCTGTTTTTT
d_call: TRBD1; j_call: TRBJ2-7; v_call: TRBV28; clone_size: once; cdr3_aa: CASSLGTASSSYEQYF; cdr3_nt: TGTGCCAGCAGTTTAGGGACAGCCTCAAGCTCCTACGAGCAGTACTTC
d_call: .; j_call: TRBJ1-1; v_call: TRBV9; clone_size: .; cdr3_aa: CASGLEPGPSTEAFF; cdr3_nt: TGTGCCAGCGGGCTTGAACCAGGGCCCAGCACTGAAGCTTTCTTT